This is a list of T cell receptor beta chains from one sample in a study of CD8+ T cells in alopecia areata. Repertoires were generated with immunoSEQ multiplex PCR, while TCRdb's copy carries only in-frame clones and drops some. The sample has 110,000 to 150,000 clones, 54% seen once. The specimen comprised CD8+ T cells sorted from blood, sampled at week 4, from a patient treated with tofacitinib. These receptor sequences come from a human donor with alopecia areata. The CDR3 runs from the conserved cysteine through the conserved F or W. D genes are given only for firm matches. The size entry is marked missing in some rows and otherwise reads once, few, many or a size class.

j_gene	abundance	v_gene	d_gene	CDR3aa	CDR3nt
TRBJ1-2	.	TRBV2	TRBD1	CASLAQGDYGYTF	TGTGCCAGTTTGGCACAGGGGGACTATGGCTACACCTTC
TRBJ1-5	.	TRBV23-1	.	CASTNVGRQPQHF	TGCGCCAGCACTAATGTGGGGCGTCAGCCCCAGCATTTT
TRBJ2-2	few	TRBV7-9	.	CASSLQGIWTGELFF	TGTGCCAGCAGCTTGCAGGGAATATGGACCGGGGAGCTGTTTTTT
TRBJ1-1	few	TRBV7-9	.	CASSFRGGEAFF	TGTGCCAGCAGCTTTAGAGGAGGTGAAGCTTTCTTT
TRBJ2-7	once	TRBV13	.	CASGDRHGSYEQYF	TGTGCCAGCGGCGACAGGCACGGCTCCTACGAGCAGTACTTC
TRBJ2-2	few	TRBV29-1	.	CSVEDQETANTGELFF	TGCAGCGTTGAAGATCAGGAGACAGCGAACACCGGGGAGCTGTTTTTT
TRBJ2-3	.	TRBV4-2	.	CASSGGAEGTDTQYF	TGTGCCAGCAGCGGGGGGGCCGAAGGCACAGATACGCAGTATTTT
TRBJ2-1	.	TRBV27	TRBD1	CASSPRTGADEQFF	TGTGCCAGCAGTCCAAGGACAGGGGCGGATGAGCAGTTCTTC
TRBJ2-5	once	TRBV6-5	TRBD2	CASSPGGSLLETQYF	TGTGCCAGCAGCCCGGGGGGGTCCCTGCTGGAGACCCAGTACTTC
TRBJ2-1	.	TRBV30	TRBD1	CAWSPTGTVQFF	TGTGCCTGGAGTCCAACCGGGACAGTACAATTCTTC
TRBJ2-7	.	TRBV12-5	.	CASGWGRDSYEQYF	TGTGCTAGTGGTTGGGGACGGGACTCCTACGAGCAGTACTTC
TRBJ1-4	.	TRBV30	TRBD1	CAWSISGGTNEKLFF	TGTGCCTGGAGTATTTCAGGGGGAACTAATGAAAAACTGTTTTTT
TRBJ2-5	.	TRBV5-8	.	CASSGPRETQYF	TGTGCCAGCAGCGGACCCAGGGAGACCCAGTACTTC
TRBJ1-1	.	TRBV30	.	CAWSPGTEAFF	TGTGCCTGGAGTCCAGGAACTGAAGCTTTCTTT
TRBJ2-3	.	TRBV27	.	CASSTSDTQYF	TGTGCCAGCAGTACCTCAGATACGCAGTATTTT
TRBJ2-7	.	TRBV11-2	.	CASSLIGGPEQYF	TGTGCCAGCAGCTTAATCGGAGGACCCGAGCAGTACTTC
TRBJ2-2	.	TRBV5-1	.	CASSIGEAGGELFF	TGCGCCAGCAGCATCGGTGAGGCTGGCGGGGAGCTGTTTTTT
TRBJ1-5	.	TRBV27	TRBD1	CASSFLGTGDQPQHF	TGTGCCAGCAGTTTTCTAGGGACAGGGGATCAGCCCCAGCATTTT
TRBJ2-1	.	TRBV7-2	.	CASSPAYNEQFF	TGTGCCAGCAGCCCGGCCTACAATGAGCAGTTCTTC
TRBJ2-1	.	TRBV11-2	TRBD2	CASSIGTSGGYKAEQFF	TGTGCCAGCAGCATTGGGACTAGCGGGGGGTATAAGGCTGAGCAGTTCTTC
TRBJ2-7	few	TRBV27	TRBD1	CAIRTGESSYEQYF	TGTGCCATCCGGACAGGGGAGAGCTCCTACGAGCAGTACTTC
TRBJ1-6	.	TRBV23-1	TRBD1	CASSRTGGDSPLHF	TGCGCCAGCAGCCGGACAGGGGGAGACTCACCCCTCCACTTT
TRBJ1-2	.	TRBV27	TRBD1	CASRVPGQGSYGYTF	TGTGCCAGCAGAGTCCCGGGACAGGGGTCCTATGGCTACACCTTC
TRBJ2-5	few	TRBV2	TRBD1	CASSSGTGFVDLSETQYF	TGTGCCAGCAGTTCCGGGACAGGGTTCGTAGATTTGTCGGAGACCCAGTACTTC
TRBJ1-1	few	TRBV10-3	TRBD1	CAISDPTGGTEAFF	TGTGCCATCAGTGATCCGACAGGGGGAACTGAAGCTTTCTTT
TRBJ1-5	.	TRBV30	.	CAWMPGGDYNQPQHF	TGTGCCTGGATGCCCGGGGGCGATTACAATCAGCCCCAGCATTTT
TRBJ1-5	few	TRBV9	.	CASSPEGNQPQHF	TGTGCCAGCAGCCCCGAAGGGAATCAGCCCCAGCATTTT
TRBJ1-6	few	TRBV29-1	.	CSVEDPLGTLHF	TGCAGCGTTGAAGATCCCCTAGGGACCCTCCACTTT
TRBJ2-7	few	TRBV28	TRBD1	CASSSGTGEYEQYF	TGTGCCAGCAGTTCCGGGACAGGGGAATACGAGCAGTACTTC
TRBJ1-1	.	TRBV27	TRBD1	CASSSPGQGTEAFF	TGTGCCAGCAGTTCCCCTGGACAGGGCACTGAAGCTTTCTTT
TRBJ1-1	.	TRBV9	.	CASSRGGTEAFF	TGTGCCAGCAGCAGAGGAGGAACTGAAGCTTTCTTT
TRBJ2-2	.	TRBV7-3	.	CASSPLGNTGELFF	TGTGCCAGCAGCCCGTTGGGGAACACCGGGGAGCTGTTTTTT
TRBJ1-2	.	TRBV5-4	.	CASRLDQGGGYTF	TGTGCCAGCAGGCTAGATCAGGGAGGCGGCTACACCTTC
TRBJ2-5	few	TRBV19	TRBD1	CASSTDREETQYF	TGTGCCAGTAGTACCGACAGGGAAGAGACCCAGTACTTC
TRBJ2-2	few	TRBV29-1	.	CSVEAADSGELFF	TGCAGCGTTGAAGCTGCGGACAGCGGGGAGCTGTTTTTT
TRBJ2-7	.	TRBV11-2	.	CASSQPPEQYF	TGTGCCAGCAGCCAGCCCCCCGAGCAGTACTTC
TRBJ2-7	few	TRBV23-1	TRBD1	CASSGTGGHYEQYF	TGCGCCAGCAGTGGGACAGGGGGACACTACGAGCAGTACTTC
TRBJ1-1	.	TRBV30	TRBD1	CAWTDSGGGEAFF	TGTGCCTGGACCGACTCCGGAGGGGGCGAAGCTTTCTTT
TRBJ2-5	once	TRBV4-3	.	CASSQELGGETQYF	TGCGCCAGCAGCCAAGAATTAGGGGGTGAGACCCAGTACTTC
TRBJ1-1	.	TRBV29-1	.	CSVAGGTNTLTEAFF	TGCAGCGTTGCGGGGGGGACTAACACCCTCACTGAAGCTTTCTTT
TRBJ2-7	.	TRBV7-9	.	CASSPRWVTYEQYF	TGTGCCAGCAGCCCAAGGTGGGTTACCTACGAGCAGTACTTC
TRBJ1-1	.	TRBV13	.	CASSFRDMNTEAFF	TGTGCCAGCAGCTTTAGGGACATGAACACTGAAGCTTTCTTT
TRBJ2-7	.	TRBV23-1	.	CASSRRGDYEQYF	TGCGCCAGCAGTCGCAGGGGAGACTACGAGCAGTACTTC
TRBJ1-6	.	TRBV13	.	CASSLAGTYNSPLHF	TGTGCCAGCAGCTTAGCGGGAACCTATAATTCACCCCTCCACTTT
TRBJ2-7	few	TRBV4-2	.	CASSQDQAGMDNEQYF	TGTGCCAGCAGCCAAGATCAGGCAGGGATGGACAACGAGCAGTACTTC
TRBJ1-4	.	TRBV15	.	CATSRGLKGPLLREKLFF	TGTGCCACCAGCAGAGGGCTTAAGGGGCCGCTCCTCCGGGAAAAACTGTTTTTT
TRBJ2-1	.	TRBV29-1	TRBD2	CSVDATLAGHGDEQFF	TGCAGCGTTGACGCTACCCTAGCGGGCCACGGGGATGAGCAGTTCTTC
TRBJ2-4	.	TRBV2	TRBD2	CASSEGAGEAKNIQYF	TGTGCCAGCAGTGAAGGAGCGGGGGAGGCCAAAAACATTCAGTACTTC
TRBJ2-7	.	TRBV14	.	CASSHIGTETYEQYF	TGTGCCAGCAGCCATATTGGGACGGAAACCTACGAGCAGTACTTC
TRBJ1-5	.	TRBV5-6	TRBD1	CASSYLRTGDSQPQHF	TGTGCCAGCAGCTATCTGCGGACAGGGGATAGTCAGCCCCAGCATTTT
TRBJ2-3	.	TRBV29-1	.	CSVLWGSRTDTQYF	TGCAGCGTCCTTTGGGGGAGCCGCACAGATACGCAGTATTTT
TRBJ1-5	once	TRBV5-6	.	CASSVGEDSNQPQHF	TGTGCCAGCAGCGTTGGGGAGGATAGCAATCAGCCCCAGCATTTT
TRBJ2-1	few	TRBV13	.	CASSSGQVYNEQFF	TGTGCCAGCAGCTCGGGACAAGTATACAATGAGCAGTTCTTC
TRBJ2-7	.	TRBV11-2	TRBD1	CASSLDGAQGVYEQYF	TGTGCCAGCAGCTTAGATGGCGCACAGGGGGTGTACGAGCAGTACTTC
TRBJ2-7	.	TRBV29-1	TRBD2	CSVGRGGSEQYF	TGCAGCGTTGGGCGGGGGGGCAGCGAGCAGTACTTC
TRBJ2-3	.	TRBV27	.	CASSSRGAGDTQYF	TGTGCCAGCAGTTCCAGGGGGGCCGGGGATACGCAGTATTTT
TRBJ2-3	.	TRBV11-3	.	CASSPLVGDTQYF	TGTGCCAGCAGCCCTTTAGTCGGGGATACGCAGTATTTT
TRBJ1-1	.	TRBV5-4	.	CASSLAIDGGGRGTEAFF	TGTGCCAGCAGCTTGGCCATAGACGGCGGGGGGAGAGGCACTGAAGCTTTCTTT
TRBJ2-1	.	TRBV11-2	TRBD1	CASSLAWRQGYNEQFF	TGTGCCAGCAGCTTAGCGTGGAGACAGGGTTACAATGAGCAGTTCTTC